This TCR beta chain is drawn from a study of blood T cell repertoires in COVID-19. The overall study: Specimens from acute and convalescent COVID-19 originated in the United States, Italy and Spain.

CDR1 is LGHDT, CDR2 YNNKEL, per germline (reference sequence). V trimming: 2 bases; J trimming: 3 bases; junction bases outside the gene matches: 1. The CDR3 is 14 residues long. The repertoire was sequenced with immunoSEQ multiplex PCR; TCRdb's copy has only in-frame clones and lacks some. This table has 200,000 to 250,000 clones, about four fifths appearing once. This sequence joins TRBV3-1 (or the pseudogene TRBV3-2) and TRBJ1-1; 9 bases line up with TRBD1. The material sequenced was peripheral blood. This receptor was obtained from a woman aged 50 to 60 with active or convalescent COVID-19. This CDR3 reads CASSQRTGDTEAFF. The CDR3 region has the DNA TGTGCCAGCAGCCAACGGACAGGGGACACTGAAGCTTTCTTT.